In this sample, the clone carrying this T cell receptor beta chain turned up a few times. This entry belongs to a study of identical twins. Via MiXCR, TCRdb re-called the 5' RACE reads, giving one row per CDR3 protein. The sample contains 690,000 or so distinct CDR3 sequences, 8.6% of which appear only once. There are 16 residues in the CDR3. The germline V and J ends were trimmed by 2 bases and 4 bases, with 17 bases remaining between them. Per the germline V gene, CDR1 is SGHTA and CDR2 is FQGNSA. The sample was also linked to a second study, of yellow fever vaccine responses in identical twins.

The sequenced sample consisted of PBMCs. The chain combines TRBV7-2 with TRBJ2-5; D gene uncertain. The sequence was obtained from a woman under 30 in good health. The CDR3 DNA sequence: TGTGCCAGCAGCTTAATTAGCTTGGATGGTCGAGAGACCCAGTACTTC. Its protein product is CASSLISLDGRETQYF.